Here is one T cell receptor (beta chain) with its context. 13 Jbeta primers and 60 Vbeta primers were used for the PCR. Data came from immunoSEQ multiplex PCR; TCRdb stores just in-frame clones and leaves some out. The repertoire has over 150,000 clones, more than 70% of them found once; the top ten carry 0.38%. This entry belongs to a study of cytomegalovirus exposure and HLA in healthy donors. Germline lookup yields CDR1 MGHRA and CDR2 YSYEKL. V was pared by 4 bases and J by 7 bases, with 6 bases of the junction left unmatched. This CDR3 has 14 residues. Sequencing used PBMCs. The rearrangement links TRBV4-1 to TRBJ2-1; 8 nucleotides agree with TRBD1. This receptor was taken from a boy aged 2-15 years in good health and CMV-seronegative. The CDR3 region has the DNA TGCGCCAGCAGCCCGCGGACAGGGAGTAATGAGCAGTTCTTC. This translates into CASSPRTGSNEQFF.